This T cell receptor (beta chain) was obtained from a study of CD8 T cells in Susac syndrome. From blood CD8+ and CD4+ T cells, TCR beta sequences were generated. Included as multiple sclerosis controls were treatment-naive patients who had stable or active relapsing-remitting disease. Germline values: CDR1 MNHEY, CDR2 SVGAGI. Trimming cost V 0 bases and J 0 bases, with 11 bases left between them. There are 16 residues in the CDR3. Reverse transcription of about 0.45 to 1 ug RNA was carried out with random hexamers. Via MiXCR, TCRdb re-called the immunoSEQ multiplex PCR reads, giving one row per CDR3 protein. The table has a few hundred thousand distinct CDR3 sequences, 85% seen once.

The chain combines TRBV6-5 with TRBJ1-1; the D gene is possibly TRBD1 (6 bases). This receptor was taken from a human donor with multiple sclerosis. The specimen was CD8+ T cells from PBMCs. The CDR3 DNA follows: TGTGCCAGCAGTTACTCGAGGACAGACATGAACACTGAAGCTTTCTTT. Translation: CASSYSRTDMNTEAFF.